These 26 T cell receptor beta chains were all obtained from the same sample, sequenced in a study of T cells in Graves' hyperthyroidism and ophthalmopathy. From RNA transcripts, TCR beta CDR3 regions were amplified. With the HTBI primer set, the TCR CDR3 went through a first round of RT-PCR. One entry per CDR3 protein results from TCRdb running MiXCR on the multiplex PCR reads. The table has around 440,000 distinct CDR3 sequences, 15% to 18% seen once. The sample consisted of blood. Receptors originate from a woman under 30 with Graves' hyperthyroidism.

A few counts support this clonotype. The chain links TRBV25-1 to TRBJ1-2; tentative D call: TRBD1 (5 bases). There are 15 residues in the CDR3. CDR1 and CDR2 from the germline V gene are MGHDK and SYGVNS. The germline V and J ends were trimmed by 4 bases and 4 bases, with 16 bases remaining between them. The DNA of the CDR3 is TGTGCCAGCAGTGTAGGGATCCGGGACGGCTATGGCTACACCTTC. Its translation is CASSVGIRDGYGYTF.

The V call is TRBV5-1, the J call TRBJ2-1; D possibly uses TRBD1 or TRBD2 (5 bases each). Trimming removed 0 bases from V and 5 bases from J, with 12 bases in between. The CDR3 length is 15 residues. Germline loops: CDR1 SGHRS, CDR2 YFSETQ. CDR3: CASSLGWGIDNEQFF. DNA for the CDR3: TGCGCCAGCAGCTTGGGCTGGGGGATAGACAATGAGCAGTTCTTC.

This clonotype was seen a few times. The chain carries TRBV7-9 and TRBJ2-2; 11 positions agree with TRBD1. The junction had 11 bases not matched to a gene; V was cut back by 5 bases and J by 9 bases. The CDR3 contains 16 residues. Germline V CDR1 and CDR2: SEHNR, FQNEAQ (reference sequence). CDR3 region: CASSLRDRGNRWELFF. CDR3 DNA: TGTGCCAGCAGCCTCCGGGACAGGGGGAATCGCTGGGAGCTGTTTTTT.

There are a few counts of this clonotype. V usage is TRBV12-3 or TRBV12-4 and J usage is TRBJ2-2; 7 nucleotides align to TRBD1. J gave up 3 bases and V 5 bases, and 6 bases lay outside the gene matches. The length of the CDR3 is 15 residues. The CDR3 spells CASSMRQGYTGELFF. DNA for the CDR3: TGTGCCAGCAGTATGCGACAGGGATACACCGGGGAGCTGTTTTTT.

The V call is TRBV4-3, the J call TRBJ1-4; maybe TRBD1 (5 bases). Trimming left V 0 bases short and J 8 bases short, with 22 bases between. The CDR3 is made up of 18 amino acids. CDR1 is LGHNA and CDR2 is YSLEER in the germline V gene. CDR3 in amino acids: CASSQETQVGVLEEKLFF. The CDR3 DNA sequence: TGCGCCAGCAGCCAAGAAACACAGGTCGGCGTTTTGGAGGAAAAACTGTTTTTT.

This clonotype occurred many times. The V gene is TRBV11-2, the J gene TRBJ1-1; D gene unclear. Germline assignment: CDR1 SGHAT and CDR2 FQNNGV. V lost 3 bases and J 5 bases, leaving 16 bases between the germline ends. CDR3 length: 15 residues. The CDR3 spells CASSLMGVAGTEAFF. The CDR3, as DNA: TGTGCCAGCAGCTTGATGGGAGTCGCTGGTACTGAAGCTTTCTTT. The complete variable domain, with remaining parts taken from reference TRBV11-2 and TRBJ1-1, reads EAGVAQSPRYKIIEKRQSVAFWCNPISGHATLYWYQQILGQGPKLLIQFQNNGVVDDSQLPKDRFSAERLKGVDSTLKIQPAKLEDSAVYLCASSLMGVAGTEAFFGQGTRLTVV.

This clonotype was recorded once. V gene TRBV7-9 combines with J gene TRBJ1-2; D is perhaps TRBD1 (5 bases). This CDR3 has 13 amino acids. Germline V gene data show CDR1 as SEHNR and CDR2 as FQNEAQ (reference sequence). The V and J ends lost 1 base and 8 bases respectively, with 11 bases between them. CDR3 DNA sequence: TGTGCCAGCAGCTTAGGGGGCGAGAGAGGCTACACCTTC. As protein: CASSLGGERGYTF.

V and J are TRBV29-1 and TRBJ2-1; 7 nucleotides match TRBD2. Trimming removed 3 bases from V and 7 bases from J; junction bases left unmatched: 6. The length of the CDR3 is 13 residues. Germline CDR1 and CDR2: SQVTM and ANQGSEA. The CDR3 region is CSVEGGWGNEQFF. The CDR3 DNA reads as TGCAGCGTTGAGGGGGGGTGGGGAAATGAGCAGTTCTTC.

The gene calls are TRBV2 and TRBJ2-3; either TRBD1 or TRBD2 may fit D (7 bases each). The CDR3 is made up of 15 amino acids. Germline CDR1 SNHLY, CDR2 FYNNEI. The V end was cut by 6 bases, the J end by 5 bases, with 18 bases between. CDR3 bases: TGTGCCAGCAGGGCTAGCGGAGGGGGCAAAGATACGCAGTATTTT. Translation: CASRASGGGKDTQYF.

A word on this clonotype: A much more abundant neighbour one base away suggests this may be a read error. The J gene is TRBJ1-3, the V gene TRBV12-3 or TRBV12-4; D gene unclear. V lost 6 bases, J lost 7 bases, and 10 bases lay in between. CDR3 length: 12 residues. The CDR3 DNA reads TGTGCCAGCAGAGCTGCCGGTAACACCATATATTTT. This gives the protein CASRAAGNTIYF.

This clonotype was counted at least ten times. This chain joins TRBV10-3 and TRBJ1-5; D is possibly TRBD1 (6 bases). Germline lookup yields CDR1 ENHRY and CDR2 SYGVKD. The CDR3 is 16 amino acids. V shed 3 bases and J shed 0 bases, with 12 bases lying between them. CDR3 amino acids: CAISDGTRYSNQPQHF. In nucleotides, the CDR3 is TGTGCCATCAGTGATGGGACACGCTATAGCAATCAGCCCCAGCATTTT.

This clonotype was picked up a small number of times. DNA of the CDR3: TGTGCCACCAGTGAGGACGGGAAATATGGCTACACCTTC. It yields the protein CATSEDGKYGYTF. V gene TRBV24-1 combines with J gene TRBJ1-2; no reliable D call. There are 13 residues in the CDR3. CDR1 and CDR2 from the germline V gene are KGHDR and SFDVKD. Between the trimmed V and J ends, which lost 4 bases and 5 bases, there was a span of 10 bases.

There are many counts of this clonotype. V and J are TRBV7-9 and TRBJ2-7, with a tentative D call TRBD2 (5 bases). CDR1 SEHNR and CDR2 FQNEAQ come from the germline V gene (reference sequence). The CDR3 spans 14 residues. Trimming pared 6 bases from V and 5 bases from J, leaving 17 bases between. The CDR3 region has the DNA TGTGCCAGCAGGTACTTGGGGAGAAAGGACGAGCAGTACTTC. This codes for CASRYLGRKDEQYF.

This clonotype came up many times. The chain links TRBV20-1 to TRBJ2-3, with D possibly being TRBD2 (6 bases). CDR1 and CDR2 from the germline V gene are DFQATT and SNEGSKA (reference sequence). Trimming pared 5 bases from V and 5 bases from J, leaving 20 bases between. This CDR3 is 15 amino acids long. CDR3 residues: CSAPRSPGVGDTQYF. Here the CDR3 DNA reads TGCAGTGCTCCGCGAAGTCCGGGAGTGGGAGATACGCAGTATTTT.

This clonotype was observed a few times. The V gene is TRBV9, the J gene TRBJ1-6, with D possibly matching TRBD1 (6 bases). Germline lookup yields CDR1 SGDLS and CDR2 YYNGEE. There are 17 residues in the CDR3. The V gene lost 3 bases and the J gene lost 1 base, with 14 bases spanning the gap. The CDR3 sequence is CASSENRDGSYNSPLHF. CDR3 in DNA: TGTGCCAGCAGCGAAAACAGGGATGGGTCCTATAATTCACCCCTCCACTTT.

Concerning this clonotype: The junction shows a germline mismatch at one end, possibly a read error. The chain joins TRBV6-5 to TRBJ1-2; D not resolved. CDR1 MNHEY and CDR2 SVGAGI come from the germline V gene. The CDR3 is 13 amino acids. As DNA, the CDR3 is TGTGCCGGCAGTTACAACCAGCTTTATGGCTACACCTTC. As protein: CAGSYNQLYGYTF.

This clonotype was found a few times. The gene calls are TRBV9 and TRBJ2-1, with D perhaps matching TRBD2 (5 bases). Germline loops: CDR1 SGDLS, CDR2 YYNGEE. V lost 1 base, J lost 0 bases, and 8 bases lay in between. The CDR3 is made up of 15 amino acids. The CDR3 sequence: CASSVFGSSYNEQFF. The CDR3 DNA is TGTGCCAGCAGCGTATTTGGGAGCTCCTACAATGAGCAGTTCTTC.

There are a few counts of this clonotype. This chain uses TRBV20-1 with TRBJ1-4; 9 bases are shared with TRBD1. After removal of 6 bases from V and 7 bases from J, the junction contained 9 bases not matched to a gene. Germline V gives CDR1 DFQATT, CDR2 SNEGSKA (reference sequence). The length of the CDR3 is 14 residues. CDR3 sequence (DNA): TGCAGTGCGGCCCCCGGGACAGGGTTTGAAAAACTGTTTTTT. Its protein is CSAAPGTGFEKLFF.

This clonotype came up many times. The J gene is TRBJ1-5, the V gene TRBV5-1; D perhaps matches TRBD1 (6 bases). The germline CDR1 and CDR2 sequences are SGHRS and YFSETQ. The length of the CDR3 is 15 residues. The V end was cut by 2 bases, the J end by 0 bases, with 9 bases between. The CDR3 bases are TGCGCCAGCAGCTTCCCAGGGGATAGCAATCAGCCCCAGCATTTT. Its translation is CASSFPGDSNQPQHF.

This clonotype appeared once. This chain's CDR3 is CSASPDRGRTDTQYF. The DNA for the CDR3 is TGCAGTGCTTCCCCGGACAGGGGGCGGACAGATACGCAGTATTTT. The chain carries TRBV20-1 and TRBJ2-3; the match to TRBD1 covers 11 bases. This CDR3 is built from 15 residues. The trim removed 5 bases at V and 3 bases at J, leaving 7 bases unmatched. Germline V gene sequence: CDR1 DFQATT, CDR2 SNEGSKA (reference sequence).

The CDR3 nucleotides are TGCGCCAGCAGCCAAGTCCCGTACTTC. Amino acid sequence: CASSQVPYF. The chain combines TRBV4-1 with TRBJ2-5; D is ambiguous. This CDR3 has 9 amino acids. Trimming cost V 1 base and J 13 bases, with 4 bases left between them. CDR1 and CDR2 from the germline V gene are MGHRA and YSYEKL.

The V and J genes are TRBV19 and TRBJ2-3; D assignment may be TRBD1 or TRBD2 (5 bases each). The V end lost 0 bases, the J end lost 12 bases, and 13 bases lay between the germline ends. This CDR3 is 13 amino acids long. Germline-derived CDR1 and CDR2 are LNHDA and SQIVND (reference sequence). The CDR3 region is CASSIDVGRRQYF. The CDR3 DNA sequence: TGTGCCAGTAGTATAGATGTGGGACGGCGTCAGTATTTT.

In its sample, this clonotype was seen many times. This chain connects TRBV2 to TRBJ2-5, with 7 bases fitting TRBD2. The V segment lost 6 bases and the J segment 0 bases; nucleotides outside the gene matches: 7. Germline-derived CDR1 and CDR2 are SNHLY and FYNNEI. The CDR3 runs to 15 residues. The CDR3 loop reads CASRRAGLDQETQYF. DNA of the CDR3: TGTGCCAGCAGGCGAGCGGGGCTCGACCAAGAGACCCAGTACTTC.

This clonotype has more than one count but fewer than ten. The J gene is TRBJ2-7, the V gene TRBV10-3; no clear D gene. This CDR3 has 14 residues. Trimming took 2 bases from V and 2 from J, leaving 10 bases between them. Germline V gene lookup returns CDR1 ENHRY and CDR2 SYGVKD. For the CDR3, the DNA is TGTGCCATCAGTGAGGGAGCAGCCACCTACGAGCAGTACTTC. It codes for CAISEGAATYEQYF.

This clonotype was seen ten or more times. This chain uses TRBV7-9 with TRBJ2-7; TRBD1 might be the D (6 bases). This CDR3 is built from 12 residues. Germline CDR1 reads SEHNR; CDR2 reads FQNEAQ (reference sequence). Trimming cost V 5 bases and J 7 bases, with 12 bases left between them. CDR3 DNA sequence: TGTGCCAGCAGCGCGAGGGACAAAGAGCAGTACTTC. The encoded protein is CASSARDKEQYF.

This clonotype was seen at least ten times. The chain uses TRBV11-1 and TRBJ2-3; 14 bases align to TRBD2. Germline-derived CDR1 and CDR2 are SGHAT and FQDESV (reference sequence). CDR3 size: 17 residues. With V trimmed by 3 bases and J by 3 bases, 5 bases remained unmatched. The chain's CDR3 is CASSFRLAGGPTDTQYF. In nucleotides, the CDR3 is TGTGCCAGCAGCTTCAGACTAGCGGGAGGGCCGACAGATACGCAGTATTTT.